A selection of T cell receptor beta chains follows, all from one sample in a study of technical replicates of blood from a few donors. Clones were sequenced by immunoSEQ multiplex PCR, and TCRdb holds only the in-frame ones, with some missing. The sample lists under 70,000 clones, around 83% occurring once. Sequenced: PBMCs. The receptors originated from a human donor in good health. Some clones in this sample may be carry-over from other donors' samples. CDR3s include the opening cysteine and the closing phenylalanine or tryptophan. Fields, in order: D gene, V gene, clone size, J gene, CDR3 protein, CDR3 DNA. A D gene is named only where the DNA matches it firmly. The listing skips clone size in some rows; elsewhere it reads once, few, many or a size class.

D gene: NA
V gene: TRBV19
clone size: NA
J gene: TRBJ1-5
CDR3 protein: CAAELAGSNQPQHF
CDR3 DNA: TGTGCCGCAGAGCTTGCAGGGTCCAATCAGCCCCAGCATTTT

D gene: NA
V gene: TRBV7-9
clone size: NA
J gene: TRBJ1-4
CDR3 protein: CASSTGWSNEKLFF
CDR3 DNA: TGTGCCAGCAGTACAGGCTGGTCTAATGAAAAACTGTTTTTT

D gene: NA
V gene: TRBV18
clone size: NA
J gene: TRBJ2-5
CDR3 protein: CASSPPAFRGKETQYF
CDR3 DNA: TGTGCCAGCTCACCACCGGCCTTTCGGGGGAAAGAGACCCAGTACTTC

D gene: TRBD2
V gene: TRBV5-6
clone size: NA
J gene: TRBJ2-7
CDR3 protein: CASSFGASGGRHNF
CDR3 DNA: TGTGCCAGCAGCTTTGGGGCTAGCGGGGGCCGCCATAACTTC

D gene: NA
V gene: TRBV20-1
clone size: once
J gene: TRBJ2-7
CDR3 protein: CSALRVGEQYF
CDR3 DNA: TGCAGTGCTCTGAGGGTGGGTGAGCAGTACTTC

D gene: NA
V gene: TRBV30
clone size: medium-sized
J gene: TRBJ2-7
CDR3 protein: CAWSVLAGSSSYEQYF
CDR3 DNA: TGTGCCTGGAGTGTACTGGCGGGGTCAAGCTCCTACGAGCAGTACTTC

D gene: TRBD2
V gene: TRBV4-2
clone size: NA
J gene: TRBJ2-5
CDR3 protein: CASSPRGGLGETQYF
CDR3 DNA: TGTGCCAGCAGCCCCCGGGGGGGGCTTGGGGAGACCCAGTACTTC

D gene: TRBD2
V gene: TRBV7-7
clone size: NA
J gene: TRBJ2-1
CDR3 protein: CASSSGVAGARNEQFF
CDR3 DNA: TGTGCCAGCAGCTCCGGAGTAGCGGGAGCTCGGAATGAGCAGTTCTTC

D gene: NA
V gene: TRBV23-1
clone size: NA
J gene: TRBJ2-6
CDR3 protein: CASSSFHTQQSRANVLTF
CDR3 DNA: TGCGCCAGCAGTTCCTTCCATACGCAACAAAGTCGGGCCAACGTCCTGACTTTC

D gene: TRBD1
V gene: TRBV7-6
clone size: NA
J gene: TRBJ1-1
CDR3 protein: CASSAIIQGGPNTEAFF
CDR3 DNA: TGTGCCAGCAGCGCTATAATTCAGGGGGGCCCTAACACTGAAGCTTTCTTT

D gene: TRBD1
V gene: TRBV13
clone size: NA
J gene: TRBJ2-5
CDR3 protein: CATFRQGAVETQYF
CDR3 DNA: TGTGCCACCTTCCGACAGGGGGCGGTGGAGACCCAGTACTTC

D gene: TRBD1
V gene: TRBV6-5
clone size: NA
J gene: TRBJ1-2
CDR3 protein: CASSQQGENGYTF
CDR3 DNA: TGTGCCAGCAGTCAACAGGGGGAAAATGGCTACACCTTC

D gene: NA
V gene: TRBV4-3
clone size: NA
J gene: TRBJ2-7
CDR3 protein: CASSQVYGGTHEQYF
CDR3 DNA: TGCGCCAGCAGCCAAGTGTACGGCGGGACCCACGAGCAGTACTTC

D gene: NA
V gene: TRBV11-3
clone size: NA
J gene: TRBJ2-7
CDR3 protein: CASSPDGSQYEQYF
CDR3 DNA: TGTGCCAGCAGCCCAGACGGGAGTCAATACGAGCAGTACTTC

D gene: NA
V gene: TRBV7-9
clone size: NA
J gene: TRBJ2-2
CDR3 protein: CASSLPQANTGELFF
CDR3 DNA: TGTGCCAGCAGCTTACCACAAGCGAACACCGGGGAGCTGTTTTTT

D gene: TRBD1
V gene: TRBV7-9
clone size: NA
J gene: TRBJ2-7
CDR3 protein: CASSFPGGHEQYF
CDR3 DNA: TGTGCCAGCAGCTTTCCAGGGGGTCACGAGCAGTACTTC

D gene: NA
V gene: TRBV18
clone size: NA
J gene: TRBJ2-1
CDR3 protein: CASSPGQNNEQFF
CDR3 DNA: TGTGCCAGCTCCCCGGGTCAAAACAATGAGCAGTTCTTC

D gene: TRBD1
V gene: TRBV15
clone size: NA
J gene: TRBJ2-7
CDR3 protein: CATSQGTGGIRQYF
CDR3 DNA: TGTGCCACCAGTCAAGGGACAGGGGGTATTCGGCAGTACTTC

D gene: TRBD2
V gene: TRBV4-2
clone size: NA
J gene: TRBJ2-5
CDR3 protein: CASSQDLNRAGGYWVETQYF
CDR3 DNA: TGTGCCAGCAGCCAAGATCTAAATAGGGCGGGGGGGTATTGGGTAGAGACCCAGTACTTC

D gene: TRBD2
V gene: TRBV9
clone size: few
J gene: TRBJ2-5
CDR3 protein: CASSVASGGVQETQYF
CDR3 DNA: TGTGCCAGCAGCGTAGCGAGCGGGGGGGTACAAGAGACCCAGTACTTC

D gene: TRBD2
V gene: TRBV27
clone size: NA
J gene: TRBJ2-7
CDR3 protein: CASRLSGMAYEQYF
CDR3 DNA: TGTGCCAGCAGATTAAGCGGGATGGCCTACGAGCAGTACTTC

D gene: NA
V gene: TRBV30
clone size: NA
J gene: TRBJ1-2
CDR3 protein: CAWSVRYGYTF
CDR3 DNA: TGTGCCTGGAGTGTCCGCTATGGCTACACCTTC

D gene: TRBD1
V gene: TRBV27
clone size: NA
J gene: TRBJ2-3
CDR3 protein: CASSLASGTGRHTQYF
CDR3 DNA: TGTGCCAGCAGTTTAGCTTCAGGGACAGGGAGACATACGCAGTATTTT